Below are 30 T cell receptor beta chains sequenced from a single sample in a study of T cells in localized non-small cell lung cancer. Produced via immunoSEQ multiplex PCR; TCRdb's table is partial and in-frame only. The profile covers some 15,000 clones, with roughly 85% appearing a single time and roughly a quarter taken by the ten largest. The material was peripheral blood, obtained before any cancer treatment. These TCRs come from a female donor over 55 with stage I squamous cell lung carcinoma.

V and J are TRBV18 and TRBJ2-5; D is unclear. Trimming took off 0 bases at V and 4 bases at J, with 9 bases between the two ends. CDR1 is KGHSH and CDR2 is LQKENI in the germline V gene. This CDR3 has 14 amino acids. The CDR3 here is CASSPPGFRETQYF. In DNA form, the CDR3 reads TGTGCCAGCTCACCACCTGGGTTTCGAGAGACCCAGTACTTC.

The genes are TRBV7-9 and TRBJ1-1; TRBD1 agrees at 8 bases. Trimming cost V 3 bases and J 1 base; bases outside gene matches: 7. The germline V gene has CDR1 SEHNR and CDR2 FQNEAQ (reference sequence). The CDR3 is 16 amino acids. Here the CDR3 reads CASSLSSGTGNTEAFF. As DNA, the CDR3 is TGTGCCAGCAGCTTGAGTTCCGGGACAGGGAACACTGAAGCTTTCTTT. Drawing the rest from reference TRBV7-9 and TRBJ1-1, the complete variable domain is DTGVSQNPRHKITKRGQNVTFRCDPISEHNRLYWYRQTLGQGPEFLTYFQNEAQLEKSRLLSDRFSAERPKGSFSTLEIQRTEQGDSAMYLCASSLSSGTGNTEAFFGQGTRLTVV.

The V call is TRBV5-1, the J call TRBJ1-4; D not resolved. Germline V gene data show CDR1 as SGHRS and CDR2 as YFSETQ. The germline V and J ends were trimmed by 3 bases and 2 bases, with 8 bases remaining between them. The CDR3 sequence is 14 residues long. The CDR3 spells CASSSGQTNEKLFF. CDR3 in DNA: TGCGCCAGCAGCTCCGGGCAGACTAATGAAAAACTGTTTTTT.

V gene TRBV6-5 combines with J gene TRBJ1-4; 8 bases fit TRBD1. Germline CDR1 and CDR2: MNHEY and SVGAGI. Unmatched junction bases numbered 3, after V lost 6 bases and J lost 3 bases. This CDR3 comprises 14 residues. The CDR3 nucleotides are TGTGCCAGCAGCCAGGGACAGGCTAATGAAAAACTGTTTTTT. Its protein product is CASSQGQANEKLFF.

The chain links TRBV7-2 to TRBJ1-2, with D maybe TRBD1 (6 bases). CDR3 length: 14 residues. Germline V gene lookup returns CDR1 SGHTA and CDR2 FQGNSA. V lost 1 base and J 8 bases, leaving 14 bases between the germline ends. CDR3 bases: TGTGCCAGCAGCTTAGGTTCCAGGGGAAGCGGCTACACCTTC. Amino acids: CASSLGSRGSGYTF.

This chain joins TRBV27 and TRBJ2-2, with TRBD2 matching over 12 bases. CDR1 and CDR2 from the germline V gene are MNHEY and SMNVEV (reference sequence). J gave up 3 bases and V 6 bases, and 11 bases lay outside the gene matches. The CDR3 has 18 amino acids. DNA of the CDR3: TGTGCCAGCAGCGGAGCTAGCGGGAGGGCCGGTGACACCGGGGAGCTGTTTTTT. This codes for CASSGASGRAGDTGELFF.

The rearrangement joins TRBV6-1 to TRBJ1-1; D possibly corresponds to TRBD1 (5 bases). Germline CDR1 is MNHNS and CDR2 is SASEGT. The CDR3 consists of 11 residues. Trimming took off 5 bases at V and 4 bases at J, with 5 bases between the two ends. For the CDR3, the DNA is TGTGCCAGCAGTAGGGGCACTGAAGCTTTCTTT. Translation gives CASSRGTEAFF.

CDR3 sequence: CASSGGGGNYGYTF. The CDR3 nucleotides are TGTGCCAGCAGCGGGGGCGGGGGTAACTATGGCTACACCTTC. The rearrangement uses TRBV5-6 and TRBJ1-2; D perhaps matches TRBD1 (6 bases). V was clipped by 4 bases and J by 1 base, with 11 bases between them. Germline values: CDR1 SGHDT, CDR2 YYEEEE. The CDR3 loop spans 14 amino acids.

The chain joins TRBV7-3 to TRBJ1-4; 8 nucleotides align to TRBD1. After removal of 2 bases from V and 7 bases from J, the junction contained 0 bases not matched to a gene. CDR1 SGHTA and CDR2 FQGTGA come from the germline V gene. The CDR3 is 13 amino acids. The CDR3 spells CASSLGQGEKLFF. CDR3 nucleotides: TGTGCCAGCAGCTTAGGACAGGGTGAAAAACTGTTTTTT. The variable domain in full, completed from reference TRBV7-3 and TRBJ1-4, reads GAGVSQTPSNKVTEKGKYVELRCDPISGHTALYWYRQSLGQGPEFLIYFQGTGAADDSGLPNDRFFAVRPEGSVSTLKIQRTERGDSAVYLCASSLGQGEKLFFGSGTQLSVL.

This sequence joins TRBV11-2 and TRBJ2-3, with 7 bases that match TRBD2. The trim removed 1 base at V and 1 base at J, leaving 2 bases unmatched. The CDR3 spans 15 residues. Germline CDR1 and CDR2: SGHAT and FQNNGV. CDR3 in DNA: TGTGCCAGCAGCTTAGTGGGGGGGGGCACAGATACGCAGTATTTT. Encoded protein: CASSLVGGGTDTQYF.

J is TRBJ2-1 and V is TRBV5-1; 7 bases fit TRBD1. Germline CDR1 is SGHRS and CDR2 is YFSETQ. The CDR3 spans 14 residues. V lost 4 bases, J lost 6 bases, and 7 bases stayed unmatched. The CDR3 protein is CASSIPGQFNEQFF. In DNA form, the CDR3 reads TGCGCCAGCAGCATACCGGGACAGTTCAATGAGCAGTTCTTC.

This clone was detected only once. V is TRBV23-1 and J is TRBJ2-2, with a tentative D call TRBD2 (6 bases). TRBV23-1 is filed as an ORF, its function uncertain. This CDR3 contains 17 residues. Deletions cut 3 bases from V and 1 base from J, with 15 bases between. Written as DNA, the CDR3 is TGCGCCAGCAGTCACCCACCCAGGAGGGAGAACACCGGGGAGCTGTTTTTT. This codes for CASSHPPRRENTGELFF.

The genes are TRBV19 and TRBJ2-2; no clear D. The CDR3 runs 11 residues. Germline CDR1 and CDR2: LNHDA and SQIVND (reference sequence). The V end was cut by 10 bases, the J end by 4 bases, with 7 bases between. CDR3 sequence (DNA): TGTGCCACCCTACGCACCGGGGAGCTGTTTTTT. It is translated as CATLRTGELFF. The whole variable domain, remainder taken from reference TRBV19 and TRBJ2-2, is DGGITQSPKYLFRKEGQNVTLSCEQNLNHDAMYWYRQDPGQGLRLIYYSQIVNDFQKGDIAEGYSVSREKKESFPLTVTSAQKNPTAFYLCATLRTGELFFGEGSRLTVL.

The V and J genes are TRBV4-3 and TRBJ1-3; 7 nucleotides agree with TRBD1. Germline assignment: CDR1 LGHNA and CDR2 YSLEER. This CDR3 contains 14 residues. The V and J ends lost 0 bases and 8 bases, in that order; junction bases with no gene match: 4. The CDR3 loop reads CASSQDRGADTIYF. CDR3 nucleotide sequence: TGCGCCAGCAGCCAAGACAGGGGGGCTGACACCATATATTTT.

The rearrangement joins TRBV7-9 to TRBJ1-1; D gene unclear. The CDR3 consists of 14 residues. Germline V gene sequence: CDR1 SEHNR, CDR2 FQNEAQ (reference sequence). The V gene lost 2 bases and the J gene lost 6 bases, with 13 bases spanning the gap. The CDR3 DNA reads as TGTGCCAGCAGCTTATACTCACAACAGCCTGAAGCTTTCTTT. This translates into CASSLYSQQPEAFF. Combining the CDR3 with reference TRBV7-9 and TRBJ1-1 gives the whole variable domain DTGVSQNPRHKITKRGQNVTFRCDPISEHNRLYWYRQTLGQGPEFLTYFQNEAQLEKSRLLSDRFSAERPKGSFSTLEIQRTEQGDSAMYLCASSLYSQQPEAFFGQGTRLTVV.

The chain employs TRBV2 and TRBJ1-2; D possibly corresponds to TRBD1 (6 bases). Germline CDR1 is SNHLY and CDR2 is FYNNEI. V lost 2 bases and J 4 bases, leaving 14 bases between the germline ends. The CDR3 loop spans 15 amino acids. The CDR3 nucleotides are TGTGCCAGCAGTGAATCAGGGGTTAGAGGCTATGGCTACACCTTC. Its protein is CASSESGVRGYGYTF. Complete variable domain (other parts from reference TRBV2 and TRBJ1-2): EPEVTQTPSHQVTQMGQEVILRCVPISNHLYFYWYRQILGQKVEFLVSFYNNEISEKSEIFDDQFSVERPDGSNFTLKIRSTKLEDSAMYFCASSESGVRGYGYTFGSGTRLTVV.

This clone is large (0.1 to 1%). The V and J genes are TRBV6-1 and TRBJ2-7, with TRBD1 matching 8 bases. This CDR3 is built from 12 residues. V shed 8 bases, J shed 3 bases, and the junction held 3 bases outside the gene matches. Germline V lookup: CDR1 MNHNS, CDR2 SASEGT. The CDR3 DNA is TGTGCCAGCTTGGGACAGGACTACGAGCAGTACTTC. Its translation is CASLGQDYEQYF.

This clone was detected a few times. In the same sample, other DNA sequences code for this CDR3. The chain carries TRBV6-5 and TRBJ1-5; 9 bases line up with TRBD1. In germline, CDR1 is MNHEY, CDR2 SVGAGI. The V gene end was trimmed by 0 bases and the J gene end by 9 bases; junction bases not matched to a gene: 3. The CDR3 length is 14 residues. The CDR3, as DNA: TGTGCCAGCAGTTACTCGACAGGGGGGAGGCCCCAGCATTTT. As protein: CASSYSTGGRPQHF.

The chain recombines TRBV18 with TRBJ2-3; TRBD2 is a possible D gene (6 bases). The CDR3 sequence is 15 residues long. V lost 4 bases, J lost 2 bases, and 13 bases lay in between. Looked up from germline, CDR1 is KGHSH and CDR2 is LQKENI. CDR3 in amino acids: CASSLLAVSTDTQYF. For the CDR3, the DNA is TGTGCCAGCTCACTCTTAGCGGTTTCCACAGATACGCAGTATTTT.

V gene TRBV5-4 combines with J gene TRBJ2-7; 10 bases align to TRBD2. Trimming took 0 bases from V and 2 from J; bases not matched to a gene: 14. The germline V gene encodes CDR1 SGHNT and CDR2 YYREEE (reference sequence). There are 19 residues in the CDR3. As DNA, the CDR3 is TGTGCCAGCAGCTTGGCCAAGGCTAGCGGGGGCTTGGGTCCCTACGAGCAGTACTTC. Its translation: CASSLAKASGGLGPYEQYF.

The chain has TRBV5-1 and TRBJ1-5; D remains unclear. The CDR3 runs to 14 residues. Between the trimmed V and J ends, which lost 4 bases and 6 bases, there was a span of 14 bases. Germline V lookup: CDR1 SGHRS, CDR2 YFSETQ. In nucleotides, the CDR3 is TGCGCCAGCAGCCTCGAGGGTTTAGGTCAGCCCCAGCATTTT. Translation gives CASSLEGLGQPQHF.

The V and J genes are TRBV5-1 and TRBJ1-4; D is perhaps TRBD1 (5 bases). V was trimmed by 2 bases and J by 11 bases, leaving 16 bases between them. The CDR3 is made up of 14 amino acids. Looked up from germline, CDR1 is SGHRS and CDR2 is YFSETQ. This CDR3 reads CASSLQSPEGKLFF. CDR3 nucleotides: TGCGCCAGCAGCTTACAGTCTCCCGAGGGGAAACTGTTTTTT.

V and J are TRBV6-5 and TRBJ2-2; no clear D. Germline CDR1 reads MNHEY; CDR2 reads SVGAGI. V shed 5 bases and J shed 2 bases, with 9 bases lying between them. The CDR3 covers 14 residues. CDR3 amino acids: CASSLPFNTGELFF. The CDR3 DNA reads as TGTGCCAGCAGTCTCCCCTTTAACACCGGGGAGCTGTTTTTT.

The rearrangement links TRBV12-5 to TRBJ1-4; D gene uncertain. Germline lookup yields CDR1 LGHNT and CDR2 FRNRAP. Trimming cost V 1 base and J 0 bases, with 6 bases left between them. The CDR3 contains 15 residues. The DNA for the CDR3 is TGTGCTAGTGGTTTGGGCCAGTCAACTAATGAAAAACTGTTTTTT. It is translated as CASGLGQSTNEKLFF.

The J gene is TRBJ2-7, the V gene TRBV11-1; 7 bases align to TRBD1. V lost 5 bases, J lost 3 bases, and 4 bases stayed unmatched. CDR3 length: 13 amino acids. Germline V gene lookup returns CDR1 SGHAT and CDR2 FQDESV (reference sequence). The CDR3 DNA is TGTGCCAGCAGCCTGGGGGACAGCTACGAGCAGTACTTC. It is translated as CASSLGDSYEQYF.

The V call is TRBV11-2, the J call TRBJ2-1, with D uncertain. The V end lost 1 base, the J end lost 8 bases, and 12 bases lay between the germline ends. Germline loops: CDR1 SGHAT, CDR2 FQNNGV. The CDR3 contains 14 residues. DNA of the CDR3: TGTGCCAGCAGCTTAGGTGGCCCGACGGATGAGCAGTTCTTC. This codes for CASSLGGPTDEQFF.

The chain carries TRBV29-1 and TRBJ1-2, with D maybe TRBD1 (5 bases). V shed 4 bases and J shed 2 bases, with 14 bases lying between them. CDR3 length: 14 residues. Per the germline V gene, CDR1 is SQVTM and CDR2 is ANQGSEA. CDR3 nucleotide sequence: TGCAGCGTTGCCTTCGGCAGGGCGAACTATGGCTACACCTTC. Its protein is CSVAFGRANYGYTF.

This CDR3 is CASSVSVSSYNSPLHF. In nucleotides, the CDR3 is TGTGCCAGTAGTGTCTCCGTTAGCTCCTATAATTCACCCCTCCACTTT. The genes are TRBV19 and TRBJ1-6, with unresolved D. Germline V gives CDR1 LNHDA, CDR2 SQIVND (reference sequence). The CDR3 is 16 residues long. The V and J ends lost 5 bases and 0 bases respectively, with 11 bases between them.

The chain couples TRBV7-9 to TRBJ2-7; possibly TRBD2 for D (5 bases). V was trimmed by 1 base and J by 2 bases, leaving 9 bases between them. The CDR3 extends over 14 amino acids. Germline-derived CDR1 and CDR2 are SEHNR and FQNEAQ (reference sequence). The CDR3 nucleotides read TGTGCCAGCAGCTTAGTCGACGGGACCTACGAGCAGTACTTC. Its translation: CASSLVDGTYEQYF.

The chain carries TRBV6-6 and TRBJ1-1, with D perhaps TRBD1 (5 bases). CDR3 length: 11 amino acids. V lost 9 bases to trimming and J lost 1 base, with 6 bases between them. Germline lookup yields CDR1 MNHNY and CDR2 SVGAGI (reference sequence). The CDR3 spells CASGQNTEAFF. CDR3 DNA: TGTGCCAGTGGACAGAACACTGAAGCTTTCTTT.